The 8 T cell receptor beta chains in this list originate from one sample, sequenced in a study of control samples from healthy donors and cancer patients. This table comes from immunoSEQ multiplex PCR, and its TCRdb copy is limited to in-frame clones, with some not included. Among approximately 79,000 clones listed, around 91% were seen once. The sample taken for sequencing was blood. These receptors came from a man aged 50 or older in good health.

The chain recombines TRBV5-1 with TRBJ2-3, with 8 bases matching TRBD1. CDR1 and CDR2 from the germline V gene are SGHRS and YFSETQ. CDR3 length equals 15 residues. V was clipped by 4 bases and J by 2 bases; unmatched bases: 6. CDR3 sequence: CASSIGDRSTDTQYF. The CDR3 nucleotides are TGCGCCAGCAGCATAGGGGACAGGTCCACAGATACGCAGTATTTT.

The chain combines TRBV6-5 with TRBJ1-6; 7 bases match TRBD1. The length of the CDR3 is 15 residues. Trimming at V came to 7 bases and at J to 9 bases, leaving 12 bases not matched to a gene. The V gene's germline CDR1 is MNHEY and CDR2 SVGAGI. CDR3 coding DNA: TGTGCCAGCACCCTGGACAGGCCACGGGCTTCACCCCTCCACTTT. Protein: CASTLDRPRASPLHF.

The chain is built from TRBV27 and TRBJ2-7, with TRBD2 matching over 7 bases. The CDR3 has 15 residues. Germline-derived CDR1 and CDR2 are MNHEY and SMNVEV (reference sequence). Unmatched junction bases numbered 13, after V lost 5 bases and J lost 6 bases. The CDR3 region is CASSPLPQRGSEQYF. As DNA, the CDR3 is TGTGCCAGCAGTCCGCTCCCCCAGCGGGGTAGCGAGCAGTACTTC.

This clone was found a few times. V is TRBV11-2 and J is TRBJ1-4; D remains unclear. V lost 1 base to trimming and J lost 2 bases, with 8 bases between them. CDR1 is SGHAT and CDR2 is FQNNGV in the germline V gene. The CDR3 is 15 amino acids. CDR3 DNA sequence: TGTGCCAGCAGCTTAGGAAGTTTCACTAATGAAAAACTGTTTTTT. Residues: CASSLGSFTNEKLFF.

The gene calls are TRBV7-3 and TRBJ2-6; no firm D call. Germline V gene lookup returns CDR1 SGHTA and CDR2 FQGTGA. Trimming removed 2 bases from V and 0 bases from J, with 11 bases in between. CDR3 length equals 17 residues. CDR3 sequence reads: CASSLSQLVSGANVLTF. The DNA of the CDR3 is TGTGCCAGCAGCTTATCACAACTGGTCTCTGGGGCCAACGTCCTGACTTTC.

The chain couples TRBV5-1 to TRBJ2-2; TRBD1 matches at 9 bases. Looked up from germline, CDR1 is SGHRS and CDR2 is YFSETQ. CDR3 size: 15 residues. With 3 bases clipped from V and 7 bases from J, the junction kept 7 bases outside the gene matches. The CDR3 nucleotides read TGCGCCAGCAGCTCGCGGACAGGGGAAGGCGGGGAGCTGTTTTTT. Protein product: CASSSRTGEGGELFF.

The gene calls are TRBV7-6 and TRBJ2-5, with D possibly being TRBD1 (5 bases). The CDR3 runs 18 residues. Deletions cut 5 bases from V and 5 bases from J, with 27 bases between. The germline gives CDR1 SGHVS, CDR2 FNYEAQ. Here the CDR3 reads CASSHPLLGRVGRETQYF. In DNA form, the CDR3 reads TGTGCCAGCAGCCACCCACTCCTGGGGCGAGTGGGTAGGGAGACCCAGTACTTC.

The rearrangement joins TRBV5-6 to TRBJ1-6, with TRBD1 identical over 7 bases. CDR1 and CDR2 (germline): SGHDT, YYEEEE. The CDR3 covers 18 residues. Trimming removed 4 bases from V and 1 base from J; junction bases left unmatched: 11. In DNA form, the CDR3 reads TGTGCCAGCAGCGTGTACAGGGGCCCGAGGTCCTATAATTCACCCCTCCACTTT. It is translated as CASSVYRGPRSYNSPLHF.